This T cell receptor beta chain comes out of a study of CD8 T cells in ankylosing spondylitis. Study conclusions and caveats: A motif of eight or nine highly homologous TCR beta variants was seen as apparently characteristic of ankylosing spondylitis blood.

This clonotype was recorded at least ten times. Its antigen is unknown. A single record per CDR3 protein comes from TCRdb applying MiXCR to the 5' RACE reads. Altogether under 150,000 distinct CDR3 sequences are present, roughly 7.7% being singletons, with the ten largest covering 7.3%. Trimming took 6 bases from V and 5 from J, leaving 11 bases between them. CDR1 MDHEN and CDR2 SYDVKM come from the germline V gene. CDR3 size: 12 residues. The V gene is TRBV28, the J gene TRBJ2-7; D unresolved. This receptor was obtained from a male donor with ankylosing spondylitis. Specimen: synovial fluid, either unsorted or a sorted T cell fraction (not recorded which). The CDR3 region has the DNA TGTGCCAGCAGCTCTGGCGGCCACGAGCAGTACTTC. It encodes CASSSGGHEQYF.